Listed here are 15 T cell receptor beta chains from one sample, sequenced in a study of T-cell reconstitution after alpha-beta-depleted transplantation in children. Unique molecular identifiers were used to barcode this TCRbeta library. Using its own MiXCR run on the PCR reads, TCRdb lists one record per CDR3 protein. The sample has about 640,000 distinct CDR3 sequences; approximately 15% are singletons. The sample here was PBMCs from the stem cell graft donor, taken from the stem cell graft. These receptors all come from a human donor who donated a stem cell graft to a child with acute myeloid leukemia.

This clonotype was observed many times. The V call is TRBV20-1, the J call TRBJ1-5; no clear D gene. The CDR3 loop spans 13 amino acids. The germline CDR1 and CDR2 sequences are DFQATT and SNEGSKA (reference sequence). V was shortened by 7 bases and J by 3 bases, with 13 bases between the two germline ends. CDR3 region: CSGAAGHNQPQHF. The CDR3 region has the DNA TGCAGTGGTGCGGCAGGCCACAATCAGCCCCAGCATTTT.

The V call is TRBV5-1, the J call TRBJ1-1, with D perhaps TRBD1 (6 bases). The V end lost 4 bases, the J end lost 10 bases, and 23 bases lay between the germline ends. CDR1 and CDR2 from the germline V gene are SGHRS and YFSETQ. This CDR3 region has 15 residues. The CDR3 spells CASSEPTGTLSTAFF. The CDR3 DNA is TGCGCCAGCAGCGAACCGACAGGAACCCTCTCTACAGCTTTCTTT. Full variable domain (outside the CDR3, taken from reference TRBV5-1 and TRBJ1-1): KAGVTQTPRYLIKTRGQQVTLSCSPISGHRSVSWYQQTPGQGLQFLFEYFSETQRNKGNFPGRFSGRQFSNSRSEMNVSTLELGDSALYLCASSEPTGTLSTAFFGQGTRLTVV.

About this clonotype itself: Just one base apart from a much larger clone, this may be a read error. V gene TRBV7-2 combines with J gene TRBJ1-2, with no clear D. Trimming cost V 1 base and J 5 bases, with 11 bases left between them. CDR1 is SGHTA, CDR2 FQGNSA, per germline. The CDR3 consists of 14 residues. The DNA of the CDR3 is TGTGCCAGCAGCTTAGACGGAATGGGGTATGGCTACACCTTC. Its translation is CASSLDGMGYGYTF.

This clonotype was seen repeatedly, ten times or more. The chain employs TRBV12-3 or TRBV12-4 and TRBJ2-7; TRBD1 agrees at 7 bases. With 5 bases clipped from V and 1 base from J, the junction kept 5 bases outside the gene matches. The CDR3 sequence is 14 residues long. The CDR3 DNA follows: TGTGCCAGCAGTCCAGGGGGTTCTTCCTACGAGCAGTACGTC. Translation: CASSPGGSSYEQYV.

This clonotype was seen many times. The chain carries TRBV28 and TRBJ2-1; D may be TRBD1 (5 bases). V was trimmed by 4 bases and J by 9 bases, leaving 25 bases between them. The CDR3 has 17 amino acids. Germline assignment: CDR1 MDHEN and CDR2 SYDVKM. CDR3 region: CASSSYVAGSFRVEQFF. The CDR3 nucleotides are TGTGCCAGCAGTTCCTACGTGGCTGGCAGCTTCAGGGTTGAGCAGTTCTTC.

This clonotype was observed at least ten times. The V call is TRBV6-5, the J call TRBJ2-5; no firm D call. CDR3 length equals 15 residues. Germline assignment: CDR1 MNHEY and CDR2 SVGAGI. Trimming took 2 bases from V and 1 from J, leaving 11 bases between them. This chain's CDR3 is CASSYGKGAQETQYF. CDR3 coding DNA: TGTGCCAGCAGTTACGGGAAGGGCGCCCAAGAGACCCAGTACTTC.

The genes are TRBV5-1 and TRBJ1-2; the D gene is possibly TRBD1 (6 bases). This CDR3 region has 15 residues. Germline V CDR1 and CDR2: SGHRS, YFSETQ. Trimming cost V 3 bases and J 8 bases, with 20 bases left between them. The CDR3 is CASSSSGEGVQGYTF. The CDR3 region has the DNA TGCGCCAGCAGCTCGTCCGGGGAGGGGGTACAAGGCTACACCTTC.

This clonotype showed up many times. V gene TRBV6-5 combines with J gene TRBJ2-5, with D possibly matching TRBD2 (5 bases). V lost 4 bases, J lost 5 bases, and 17 bases lay in between. Germline assignment: CDR1 MNHEY and CDR2 SVGAGI. This CDR3 spans 15 amino acids. The CDR3 loop is CASSSQRTRPETQYF. The DNA for the CDR3 is TGTGCCAGCAGTTCCCAGCGGACCCGGCCGGAGACCCAGTACTTC.

This clonotype was recorded a few times. The rearrangement joins TRBV5-1 to TRBJ1-1; D remains ambiguous. Germline loops: CDR1 SGHRS, CDR2 YFSETQ. CDR3 length: 13 residues. The V end was cut by 6 bases, the J end by 2 bases, with 11 bases between. Here the CDR3 reads CASNDWGNTEAFF. DNA for the CDR3: TGCGCCAGCAACGATTGGGGTAACACTGAAGCTTTCTTT.

This clonotype has more than one count but fewer than ten. This CDR3 reads CASSYRGSGNTDTQYF. CDR3 nucleotides: TGTGCCAGCAGTTACAGAGGTAGCGGGAACACAGATACGCAGTATTTT. V gene TRBV6-2 or TRBV6-3 combines with J gene TRBJ2-3; TRBD2 matches at 8 bases. The CDR3 contains 16 residues. V was clipped by 2 bases and J by 2 bases; unmatched bases: 6. CDR1 MNHEY and CDR2 SVGEGT come from the germline V gene.

In this sample, this clonotype turned up a few times. The gene calls are TRBV15 and TRBJ1-2; D remains ambiguous. The CDR3 is 14 amino acids. Trimming stripped 5 bases from V and 2 bases from J, with 12 bases between. The germline V gene has CDR1 LNHNV and CDR2 YYDKDF (reference sequence). CDR3 in amino acids: CATSPQDLNYGYTF. The CDR3 DNA reads as TGTGCCACCAGCCCCCAGGACCTAAACTATGGCTACACCTTC.

The sample holds many counts of this clonotype. The CDR3 bases are TGCAGTGCTAGGGTTGACAGGGGCGACTATGGCTACACCTTC. This encodes CSARVDRGDYGYTF. The V and J genes are TRBV20-1 and TRBJ1-2, with 8 positions matching TRBD1. In germline, CDR1 is DFQATT, CDR2 SNEGSKA (reference sequence). This CDR3 has 14 residues. V lost 3 bases and J lost 3; bases outside the gene matches: 6.

This clonotype appeared a few times. J is TRBJ2-6 and V is TRBV12-3 or TRBV12-4; 9 nucleotides align to TRBD1. The CDR3 runs 17 residues. Trimming removed 6 bases from V and 0 bases from J; junction bases left unmatched: 6. CDR3 bases: TGTGCCAGCAGCATGACAGGGGGTTCCTCTGGGGCCAACGTCCTGACTTTC. It is translated as CASSMTGGSSGANVLTF.

This clonotype was detected many times. The chain has TRBV20-1 and TRBJ2-7, with unresolved D. Germline-derived CDR1 and CDR2 are DFQATT and SNEGSKA (reference sequence). Between the trimmed V and J ends, which lost 3 bases and 2 bases, there was a span of 14 bases. The CDR3 is made up of 14 amino acids. CDR3 bases: TGCAGTGCTAGTGCACCGACGGGCACCTACGAGCAGTACGTC. As protein: CSASAPTGTYEQYV.

The table lists this clonotype with many counts. The V gene is TRBV20-1, the J gene TRBJ1-4, with D hard to call. Germline V gene lookup returns CDR1 DFQATT and CDR2 SNEGSKA (reference sequence). The V gene lost 5 bases and the J gene lost 5 bases, with 12 bases spanning the gap. CDR3 length: 13 residues. For the CDR3, the DNA is TGCAGTGCTGCCCCGGGAAAGAATGAAAAACTGTTTTTT. This encodes CSAAPGKNEKLFF.